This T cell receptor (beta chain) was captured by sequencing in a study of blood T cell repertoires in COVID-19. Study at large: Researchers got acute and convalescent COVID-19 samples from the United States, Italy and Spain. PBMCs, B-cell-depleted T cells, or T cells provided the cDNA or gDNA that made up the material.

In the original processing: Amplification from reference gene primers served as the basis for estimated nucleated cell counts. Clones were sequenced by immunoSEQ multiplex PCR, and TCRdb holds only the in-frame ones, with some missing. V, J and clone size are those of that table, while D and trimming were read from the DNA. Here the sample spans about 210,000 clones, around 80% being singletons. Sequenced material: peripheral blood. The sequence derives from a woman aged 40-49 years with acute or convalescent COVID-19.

The CDR3 region has the DNA TGTGCCAGCAGATTACCGGGACAGGGCTACGAGCAGTACTTC. This sequence encodes CASRLPGQGYEQYF. This rearrangement joins TRBV6-5 to TRBJ2-7, with 9 bases that match TRBD1. Germline V lookup: CDR1 MNHEY, CDR2 SVGAGI. After removal of 6 bases from V and 3 bases from J, the junction contained 6 bases not matched to a gene. CDR3 length: 14 residues.